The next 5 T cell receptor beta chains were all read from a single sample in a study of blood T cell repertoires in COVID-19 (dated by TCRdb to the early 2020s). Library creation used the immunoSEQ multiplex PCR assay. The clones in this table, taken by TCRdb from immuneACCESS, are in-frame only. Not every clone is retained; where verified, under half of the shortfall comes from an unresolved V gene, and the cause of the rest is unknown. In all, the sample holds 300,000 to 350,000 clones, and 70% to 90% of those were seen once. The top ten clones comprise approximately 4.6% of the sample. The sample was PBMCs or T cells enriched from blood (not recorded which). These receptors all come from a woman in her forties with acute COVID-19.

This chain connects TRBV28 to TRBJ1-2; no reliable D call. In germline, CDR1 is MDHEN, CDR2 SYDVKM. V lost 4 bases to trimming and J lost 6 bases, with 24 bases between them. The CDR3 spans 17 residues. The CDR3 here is CASSSDGVGTRLDGYTF. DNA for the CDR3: TGTGCCAGCAGTTCTGATGGAGTCGGTACTCGGCTAGATGGCTACACCTTC.

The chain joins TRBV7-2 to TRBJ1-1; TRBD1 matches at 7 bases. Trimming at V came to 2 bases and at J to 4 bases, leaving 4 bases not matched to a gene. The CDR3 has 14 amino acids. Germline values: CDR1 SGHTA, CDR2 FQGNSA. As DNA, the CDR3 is TGTGCCAGCAGCTTAAAAGGGGGCTTCACTGAAGCTTTCTTT. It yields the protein CASSLKGGFTEAFF.

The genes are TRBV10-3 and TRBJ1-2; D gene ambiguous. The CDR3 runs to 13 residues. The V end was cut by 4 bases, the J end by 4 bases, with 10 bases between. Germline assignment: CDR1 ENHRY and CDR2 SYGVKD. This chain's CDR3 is CAISGEGIYGYTF. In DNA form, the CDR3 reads TGTGCCATCAGTGGGGAGGGTATCTATGGCTACACCTTC.

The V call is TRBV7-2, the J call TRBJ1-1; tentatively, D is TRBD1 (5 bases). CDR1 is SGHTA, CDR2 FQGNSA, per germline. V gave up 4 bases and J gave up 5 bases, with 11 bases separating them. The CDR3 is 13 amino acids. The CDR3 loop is CASSSRQGTEAFF. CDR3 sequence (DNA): TGTGCCAGCAGCTCCCGGCAGGGTACTGAAGCTTTCTTT.

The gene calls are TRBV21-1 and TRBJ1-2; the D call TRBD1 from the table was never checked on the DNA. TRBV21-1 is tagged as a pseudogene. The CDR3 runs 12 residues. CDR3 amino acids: CASSKGDRGYTF. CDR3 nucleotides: TGTGCCAGCAGCAAAGGGGACAGAGGCTACACCTTC.